Listed below are T cell receptor beta chains from one sample, sequenced in a study of T-cell memory formation after mild COVID-19. TCRdb ran MiXCR on the 5' RACE reads and lists one entry per CDR3 protein. The sample has a few hundred thousand distinct CDR3 sequences; about 16% are singletons. The sequenced sample consisted of PBMCs or a T cell subset sorted from them (not recorded which). These receptors were collected from a man younger than 30 who had mild COVID-19 (a few samples of this study predate the infection). Cell type and time point are not known. CDR3s include the opening cysteine and the closing phenylalanine or tryptophan. Fields, in order: clone size, J gene, D gene, V gene, CDR3 DNA, CDR3 protein. D genes are given only for firm matches. Only part of the rows carry a size: once, few, many, or a class if the clone is expanded.

size: NA; J: TRBJ1-2; D: NA; V: TRBV6-2/TRBV6-3; DNA: TGTGCCAGCCGTTGGGGGTTGATCTATGCCTACACCTTC; CDR3: CASRWGLIYAYTF
size: few; J: TRBJ2-3; D: NA; V: TRBV20-1; DNA: TGCAGTGCTAGAAACCTGGCGGGGGCTACAGATACGCAGTATTTT; CDR3: CSARNLAGATDTQYF
size: NA; J: TRBJ1-1; D: TRBD1; V: TRBV6-2/TRBV6-3; DNA: TGTGCCAGCAGGGGACAGGGCTTGGGTGAAGCTTTCTTT; CDR3: CASRGQGLGEAFF
size: NA; J: TRBJ2-1; D: TRBD2; V: TRBV10-3; DNA: TGTGCCATCAGTGGGCAGCGGGGGACCTATTACAATGAGCAGTTCTTC; CDR3: CAISGQRGTYYNEQFF
size: NA; J: TRBJ1-5; D: TRBD1; V: TRBV6-6; DNA: TGTGCCACCAGACAGGGGGCCTACAATCAGCCCCAGCATTTT; CDR3: CATRQGAYNQPQHF
size: NA; J: TRBJ1-2; D: TRBD1; V: TRBV4-3; DNA: TGCGCCAGCAGCCCCACGGGACAGGGGCCCTCTAACTATGGCTACACCTTC; CDR3: CASSPTGQGPSNYGYTF
size: NA; J: TRBJ1-2; D: NA; V: TRBV14; DNA: TGTGCCAGCAGCCAAGACCTCCGTGGGGGGCAAGGCTACACCTTC; CDR3: CASSQDLRGGQGYTF
size: NA; J: TRBJ2-3; D: TRBD1; V: TRBV24-1; DNA: TGTGCCACCGGGCCGGGACAGGGGGCGCCCGATACGCAGTATTTT; CDR3: CATGPGQGAPDTQYF
size: many; J: TRBJ2-1; D: NA; V: TRBV5-1; DNA: TGCGCCAGCAGGCTTCAGGGGACTCTCGCCTACAATGAGCAGTTCTTC; CDR3: CASRLQGTLAYNEQFF
size: NA; J: TRBJ1-1; D: NA; V: TRBV2; DNA: TGTGCCAGCACTGGGGTGAACACTGAAGCTTTCTTT; CDR3: CASTGVNTEAFF
size: few; J: TRBJ2-5; D: NA; V: TRBV20-1; DNA: TGCAGTGCTTCCCCAGGGGGGGCCCTCGAGACCCAGTACTTC; CDR3: CSASPGGALETQYF
size: NA; J: TRBJ2-7; D: NA; V: TRBV6-2/TRBV6-3; DNA: TGTGCCAGCAGCCACTACGAGCAGTACTTC; CDR3: CASSHYEQYF
size: NA; J: TRBJ2-1; D: NA; V: TRBV20-1; DNA: TGCAGTGCCGCTAGTAGGGGGAGCTCCTACAATGAGCAGTTCTTC; CDR3: CSAASRGSSYNEQFF
size: few; J: TRBJ2-2; D: NA; V: TRBV4-1; DNA: TGCGCCAGCAGTAGTACGGCCGTGGGCGGTGGGGTTTACACCGGGGAGCTGTTTTTT; CDR3: CASSSTAVGGGVYTGELFF
size: NA; J: TRBJ2-1; D: NA; V: TRBV4-1; DNA: TGCGCCAGCAGCCAAGATAACATCCCGAACGAGCAGTTCTTC; CDR3: CASSQDNIPNEQFF
size: NA; J: TRBJ1-2; D: NA; V: TRBV7-3; DNA: TGTGCCAGCAGCCCCGAGGCGGGCTATGGCTACACCTTC; CDR3: CASSPEAGYGYTF
size: once; J: TRBJ2-5; D: TRBD1; V: TRBV6-6; DNA: TGTGCCAGCAGCTCCGGGACAGGGGTCTGGGAGACCCAGTACTTC; CDR3: CASSSGTGVWETQYF
size: few; J: TRBJ1-1; D: NA; V: TRBV4-3; DNA: TGCGCCAGCAGCCAAGGCGGGGGGGAAACTGAAGCTTTCTTT; CDR3: CASSQGGGETEAFF
size: few; J: TRBJ2-7; D: NA; V: TRBV20-1; DNA: TGCAGTGCGTGGCCTAGGGGACCCTACGAGCAGTACTTC; CDR3: CSAWPRGPYEQYF
size: NA; J: TRBJ1-2; D: NA; V: TRBV7-9; DNA: TGTGCCAGCAGCTTACTAGACAGGACGAGGGGCTATGGCTACACCTTC; CDR3: CASSLLDRTRGYGYTF
size: NA; J: TRBJ1-1; D: NA; V: TRBV5-6; DNA: TGTGCCAGCAGCTCGATCGGGGAAACAGGTTTTGGCCCTGTGAACACTGAAGCTTTCTTT; CDR3: CASSSIGETGFGPVNTEAFF
size: many; J: TRBJ2-3; D: TRBD2; V: TRBV5-1; DNA: TGCGCCAGCAGCTTGAGGGATAGCGGGTCCACAGATACGCAGTATTTT; CDR3: CASSLRDSGSTDTQYF
size: few; J: TRBJ1-4; D: NA; V: TRBV7-2; DNA: TGTGCCAGCAGCCCCGGGACGCACAATGAAAAACTGTTTTTT; CDR3: CASSPGTHNEKLFF
size: few; J: TRBJ2-5; D: TRBD1; V: TRBV4-1; DNA: TGCGCCAGCAGCCAACTAGACAGGGACCAAGAGACCCAGTACTTC; CDR3: CASSQLDRDQETQYF
size: few; J: TRBJ2-5; D: TRBD2; V: TRBV6-6; DNA: TGTGCCAGCAGTTACCCGACTAGCGGGGATACTCAAGAGACCCAGTACTTC; CDR3: CASSYPTSGDTQETQYF
size: NA; J: TRBJ2-6; D: NA; V: TRBV7-9; DNA: TGTGCCAGCAGCTTCAACGTCCTGACTTTC; CDR3: CASSFNVLTF
size: NA; J: TRBJ2-7; D: TRBD2; V: TRBV5-6; DNA: TGTGCCAGCAGCCTGCCGGGAGGCGGCTACGAGCAGTACTTC; CDR3: CASSLPGGGYEQYF
size: few; J: TRBJ1-2; D: TRBD1; V: TRBV4-1; DNA: TGCGCCAGCAGCCGACAGGGGTGGGACTATGGCTACACCTTC; CDR3: CASSRQGWDYGYTF
size: once; J: TRBJ2-6; D: NA; V: TRBV13; DNA: TGTGCCAGCAGCTTCTACAGGGTTGTGGCTGGGGCCAACGTCCTGACTTTC; CDR3: CASSFYRVVAGANVLTF
size: NA; J: TRBJ1-5; D: NA; V: TRBV7-9; DNA: TGTGCCAGCAGCTTAGGGGTAAATAGCAATCAGCCCCAGCATTTT; CDR3: CASSLGVNSNQPQHF
size: few; J: TRBJ2-3; D: NA; V: TRBV6-5; DNA: TGTGCCAGCAGTTACCTGGGCGGGGGCAGCACAGATACGCAGTATTTT; CDR3: CASSYLGGGSTDTQYF
size: few; J: TRBJ2-7; D: TRBD1; V: TRBV12-3/TRBV12-4; DNA: TGTGCCAGCAGGCGGACAGGGGGTGGAAAGTACTTC; CDR3: CASRRTGGGKYF
size: many; J: TRBJ2-3; D: NA; V: TRBV10-2; DNA: TGCGCCAGCAGTGATGGGGGTACGCAGTATTTT; CDR3: CASSDGGTQYF
size: few; J: TRBJ1-5; D: TRBD1; V: TRBV18; DNA: TGTGCCAGCTCACCACCCGGAGGGGGCGGCAATCAGCCCCAGCATTTT; CDR3: CASSPPGGGGNQPQHF
size: many; J: TRBJ2-3; D: NA; V: TRBV7-6; DNA: TGTGCCAGCAGCTCCCGGTCGAGAGGCACAGATACGCAGTATTTT; CDR3: CASSSRSRGTDTQYF
size: NA; J: TRBJ2-2; D: NA; V: TRBV5-1; DNA: TGCGCCAGCAAGCCTAACGCGAACACCGGGGAGCTGTTTTTT; CDR3: CASKPNANTGELFF
size: few; J: TRBJ1-2; D: TRBD1; V: TRBV7-2; DNA: TGTGCCAGCAGCGCCAGCACAGGGGTCGGTGGCTACACCTTC; CDR3: CASSASTGVGGYTF
size: few; J: TRBJ1-2; D: TRBD1; V: TRBV18; DNA: TGTGCCAGCTCACAGACCCCGGGACAGGGGTACTATGGCTACACCTTC; CDR3: CASSQTPGQGYYGYTF
size: many; J: TRBJ2-4; D: NA; V: TRBV20-1; DNA: TGCAGTGCAGTCTTGGGGGGTGGCATTCAGTACTTC; CDR3: CSAVLGGGIQYF
size: few; J: TRBJ2-2; D: TRBD1; V: TRBV19; DNA: TGTGCCAGTGGACCGTACAGGGGGGAGACCGGGGAGCTGTTTTTT; CDR3: CASGPYRGETGELFF
size: few; J: TRBJ2-7; D: NA; V: TRBV6-5; DNA: TGTGCCAGCACCAACGGGGGGCTCGGGTACGAGCAGTACTTC; CDR3: CASTNGGLGYEQYF
size: few; J: TRBJ2-2; D: NA; V: TRBV12-3/TRBV12-4; DNA: TGTGCCAGCAGTAACAGGGACGGCACCGGGGAGCTGTTTTTT; CDR3: CASSNRDGTGELFF
size: many; J: TRBJ1-2; D: NA; V: TRBV20-1; DNA: TGCAGTGCTCCCCTGAGGGCTTTTAACTATGGCTACACCTTC; CDR3: CSAPLRAFNYGYTF
size: few; J: TRBJ1-2; D: NA; V: TRBV6-5; DNA: TGTGCCAGCAGTTACAGATACTTCCCCTATGGCTACACCTTC; CDR3: CASSYRYFPYGYTF
size: many; J: TRBJ1-3; D: NA; V: TRBV11-2; DNA: TGTGCCAGCAGCCAGAGCCACTCTGGAAACACCATATATTTT; CDR3: CASSQSHSGNTIYF
size: few; J: TRBJ2-2; D: TRBD2; V: TRBV20-1; DNA: TGCAGTGCTAGGAGCTCAGGGAGGGTCACCGGGGAGCTGTTTTTT; CDR3: CSARSSGRVTGELFF
size: few; J: TRBJ2-1; D: TRBD2; V: TRBV10-3; DNA: TGTGCCATCAGTGGGACGGGGGGGCCCAGTGAGCAGTTCTTC; CDR3: CAISGTGGPSEQFF
size: few; J: TRBJ2-2; D: TRBD1; V: TRBV20-1; DNA: TGCAGTGCTAGAAGACGAACAGGGGGCACCGGGGAGCTGTTTTTT; CDR3: CSARRRTGGTGELFF
size: many; J: TRBJ2-4; D: NA; V: TRBV12-3/TRBV12-4; DNA: TGTGCCAGCAGTTTGGGCCTCGAGTATAACATTCAGTACTTC; CDR3: CASSLGLEYNIQYF
size: few; J: TRBJ1-5; D: NA; V: TRBV6-5; DNA: TGTGCCAGCAGTTACGTCCGGAATCAGCCCCAGCATTTT; CDR3: CASSYVRNQPQHF
size: few; J: TRBJ1-5; D: TRBD1; V: TRBV6-6; DNA: TGTGCCAGCACCTTACAGGGGGGAAGCAATCAGCCCCAGCATTTT; CDR3: CASTLQGGSNQPQHF